This T cell receptor beta chain was identified in a study of blood T cells in healthy people across ages. Whole-study results and caveats: Relative to aged donors, long-lived donors carried more naive CD4+ cells and displayed higher diversity.

Then a second PCR, running roughly 6 to 12 cycles, was carried out with a sample-barcoded 5' primer and a J-beta primer mix. Using its own MiXCR run on the 5' RACE reads, TCRdb lists one record per CDR3 protein. The sample holds 920,000 or so distinct CDR3 sequences, 40% to 55% seen once. This CDR3 region has 13 residues. The germline CDR1 and CDR2 sequences are ENHRY and SYGVKD. V was pared by 7 bases and J by 8 bases, with 17 bases between. This clonotype has only a few counts. What it recognizes is unknown. The source is a woman aged 60-75 years in good health. V gene TRBV10-3 combines with J gene TRBJ1-2; unclear D gene. Input material: blood. Here the CDR3 reads CAIKFNGITGYTF. Here the CDR3 DNA reads TGTGCCATCAAATTCAACGGGATAACGGGCTACACCTTC.